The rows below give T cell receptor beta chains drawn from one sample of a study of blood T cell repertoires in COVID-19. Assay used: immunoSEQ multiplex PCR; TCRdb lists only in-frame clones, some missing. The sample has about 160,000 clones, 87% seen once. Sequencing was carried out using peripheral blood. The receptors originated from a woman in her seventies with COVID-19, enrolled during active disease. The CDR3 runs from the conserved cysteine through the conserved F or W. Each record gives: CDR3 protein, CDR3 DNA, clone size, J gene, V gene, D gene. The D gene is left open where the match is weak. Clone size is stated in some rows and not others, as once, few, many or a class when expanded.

CASRPAGGSYEQYF,TGTGCCAGCAGACCCGCGGGGGGTTCCTACGAGCAGTACTTC,NA,TRBJ2-7,TRBV11-2,TRBD2
CALGEGFAHPKIEQFF,TGTGCCTTGGGGGAGGGTTTCGCGCACCCCAAAATCGAGCAGTTCTTC,NA,TRBJ2-1,TRBV30,TRBD2
CASTLGRRNTIYF,TGTGCCAGCACCCTCGGTCGTCGAAACACCATATATTTT,NA,TRBJ1-3,TRBV28,NA
CASSLVSSGGANTGELFF,TGTGCTAGCAGCTTAGTTTCCAGCGGGGGCGCCAACACCGGGGAGCTGTTTTTT,NA,TRBJ2-2,TRBV7-7,TRBD2
CASTTKEGPYEQYF,TGTGCCAGTACCACGAAGGAGGGACCGTACGAGCAGTACTTC,NA,TRBJ2-7,TRBV19,NA
CASSIHQQGKNTEAFF,TGTGCCAGTAGTATTCATCAACAGGGAAAGAACACTGAAGCTTTCTTT,NA,TRBJ1-1,TRBV19,NA
CASRDRVGWEKLFF,TGTGCCAGCAGGGACAGGGTAGGGTGGGAAAAACTGTTTTTT,few,TRBJ1-4,TRBV28,TRBD1
CASSQASGGVTDTQYF,TGTGCCAGCAGCCAAGCTAGCGGGGGAGTCACAGATACGCAGTATTTT,once,TRBJ2-3,TRBV3-1/TRBV3-2,TRBD2
CSASGTGGVVGAFF,TGCAGTGCTAGTGGGACAGGGGGAGTCGTGGGAGCTTTCTTT,NA,TRBJ1-1,TRBV20-1,TRBD1
CASSLEGQGIYEQYF,TGTGCCAGCAGCTTAGAGGGACAGGGAATTTACGAGCAGTACTTC,once,TRBJ2-7,TRBV7-9,TRBD1
CASSLGRGRVDTQYF,TGTGCCAGCAGCTTAGGGCGGGGGAGGGTGGATACGCAGTATTTT,NA,TRBJ2-3,TRBV11-2,TRBD2
CASSSRDRVDTGELFF,TGCGCCAGCAGCTCCCGGGACAGGGTAGACACCGGGGAGCTGTTTTTT,NA,TRBJ2-2,TRBV5-1,TRBD1
CASSADRGRNFNEQFF,TGTGCCAGCAGCGCCGACAGGGGCCGCAACTTCAATGAGCAGTTCTTC,NA,TRBJ2-1,TRBV9,TRBD1
CASSKSQATNEKLFF,TGTGCCAGCAGCAAAAGTCAGGCAACTAATGAAAAACTGTTTTTT,NA,TRBJ1-4,TRBV21-1,NA
CAWSGQLYGYTF,TGTGCCTGGAGTGGACAGCTATATGGCTACACCTTC,NA,TRBJ1-2,TRBV30,NA
CASSIVGDSNQPQHF,TGTGCCAGTAGTATAGTTGGAGATAGCAATCAGCCCCAGCATTTT,NA,TRBJ1-5,TRBV19,NA
CASSLETSGGRYEQFF,TGTGCCAGCAGCTTAGAAACTAGCGGGGGAAGGTATGAGCAGTTCTTC,NA,TRBJ2-1,TRBV11-3,TRBD2
CASSLSVYQPQHF,TGTGCCAGCAGTTTATCTGTCTATCAGCCCCAGCATTTT,NA,TRBJ1-5,TRBV27,NA
CASSPGTKGGYGYTF,TGTGCCAGCAGCCCTGGGACAAAAGGCGGCTATGGCTACACCTTC,NA,TRBJ1-2,TRBV11-2,NA
CASSDLTRGEGNTIYF,TGTGCCAGCAGCGACCTGACCAGGGGGGAGGGAAACACCATATATTTT,NA,TRBJ1-3,TRBV3-1/TRBV3-2,TRBD1
CASSESLGDNAYGYTF,TGTGCCAGCAGTGAATCGTTGGGGGACAACGCCTATGGCTACACCTTC,NA,TRBJ1-2,TRBV25-1,NA
CASSDGLANTGELFF,TGTGCCAGCAGTGACGGCCTAGCGAACACCGGGGAGCTGTTTTTT,many,TRBJ2-2,TRBV6-4,NA
CASSQVAGTRREQETQYF,TGTGCCAGCAGCCAAGTAGCGGGGACACGCCGGGAACAAGAGACCCAGTACTTC,NA,TRBJ2-5,TRBV3-1/TRBV3-2,TRBD2
CASSQYGGGYEQYF,TGTGCCAGCAGCCAATATGGGGGGGGCTACGAGCAGTACTTC,NA,TRBJ2-7,TRBV3-1/TRBV3-2,TRBD2
CASSLAGQRSYEQYF,TGTGCCAGCAGCTTGGCGGGACAGCGGTCCTACGAGCAGTACTTC,NA,TRBJ2-7,TRBV5-5,TRBD1
CASSPIPGTTYEQYF,TGTGCCAGCAGCCCGATCCCCGGGACAACCTACGAGCAGTACTTC,NA,TRBJ2-7,TRBV7-9,NA
CASSLEGQLNTEAFF,TGCGCCAGCAGCTTGGAGGGACAGCTGAACACTGAAGCTTTCTTT,NA,TRBJ1-1,TRBV5-1,TRBD1
CAISESGGAVSVQYF,TGTGCCATCAGTGAGAGCGGGGGGGCCGTTTCGGTTCAGTACTTC,NA,TRBJ2-5,TRBV10-3,TRBD2
CASNPGLDGNTIYF,TGCGCCAGCAATCCAGGGTTGGACGGAAACACCATATATTTT,NA,TRBJ1-3,TRBV10-1,NA
CASSHTRTSGGLYEQYF,TGTGCCAGCAGCCATACTAGGACTAGCGGGGGGCTATACGAGCAGTACTTC,NA,TRBJ2-7,TRBV14,TRBD2
CASRPGVKGTQYF,TGTGCCAGCAGGCCCGGGGTGAAGGGGACCCAGTACTTC,once,TRBJ2-5,TRBV6-5,NA
CATSRTTGGLGNTIYF,TGTGCCACCAGCAGAACAACAGGGGGTCTTGGAAACACCATATATTTT,NA,TRBJ1-3,TRBV15,TRBD1
CASSPPWGSSFTGELFF,TGTGCCAGCAGCCCCCCGTGGGGCTCAAGTTTCACCGGGGAGCTGTTTTTT,NA,TRBJ2-2,TRBV7-9,NA
CASSFTSGGARETQYF,TGTGCCAGTAGTTTTACTAGCGGGGGGGCACGAGAGACCCAGTACTTC,NA,TRBJ2-5,TRBV19,TRBD2
CASNSRGGQPQHF,TGTGCCAGCAATTCCAGGGGTGGCCAGCCCCAGCATTTT,NA,TRBJ1-5,TRBV2,NA
CASSPLGVDQPQHF,TGTGCCAGCTCACCCTTAGGAGTCGATCAGCCCCAGCATTTT,once,TRBJ1-5,TRBV18,NA
CASSQAYRGTANEKLFF,TGTGCCAGCAGCCAAGCGTACAGGGGGACGGCTAATGAAAAACTGTTTTTT,NA,TRBJ1-4,TRBV4-2,TRBD1
CAWSRGQGMDEQFF,TGTGCCTGGAGTAGAGGACAGGGGATGGATGAGCAGTTCTTC,NA,TRBJ2-1,TRBV30,TRBD1
CASSFEGQQFF,TGTGCCAGCAGCTTTGAGGGTCAGCAGTTCTTC,NA,TRBJ2-1,TRBV11-3,NA
CATSAGVSGQADARGTEAFF,TGTGCCACCAGTGCAGGTGTGTCTGGACAGGCCGACGCGCGGGGCACTGAAGCTTTCTTT,NA,TRBJ1-1,TRBV24-1,TRBD1
CAISESFPGTGNYGYTF,TGTGCCATCAGTGAGTCGTTCCCTGGGACAGGAAACTATGGCTACACCTTC,NA,TRBJ1-2,TRBV10-3,TRBD1